Listed here is a single T cell receptor beta chain. The antigen is not known. This may be a read error: a much more frequent sequence differs by one nucleotide. The CDR3 spans 14 residues. Per the germline V gene, CDR1 is MNHNY and CDR2 is SVGAGI (reference sequence). The data stem from a study of blood T cells in healthy people across ages. Whole-study results and caveats: Age advanced and TCR beta diversity per million T cells fell, roughly linearly.

Using a J-beta primer mix together with a sample-barcoded 5' primer, a second PCR was run for about 6 to 12 cycles. Each cDNA molecule received a tag from a template-switch adaptor that had 12 random nucleotides. TCRdb analysed the 5' RACE reads with MiXCR anew, one entry per CDR3 protein. Of 500,000 to 700,000 distinct CDR3 sequences in the sample, approximately 30% were seen once. The TCR comes from a woman aged 80 or over in good health. Sequenced material: blood. The V and J genes are TRBV6-6 and TRBJ2-5, with 7 nucleotides matching TRBD2. The DNA end is more similar to TRBJ2-7, so the J call may be wrong. The CDR3 protein is CANTPGRVTGEQYF. The CDR3 region has the DNA TGTGCCAACACCCCAGGGAGGGTTACGGGCGAGCAGTACTTC.